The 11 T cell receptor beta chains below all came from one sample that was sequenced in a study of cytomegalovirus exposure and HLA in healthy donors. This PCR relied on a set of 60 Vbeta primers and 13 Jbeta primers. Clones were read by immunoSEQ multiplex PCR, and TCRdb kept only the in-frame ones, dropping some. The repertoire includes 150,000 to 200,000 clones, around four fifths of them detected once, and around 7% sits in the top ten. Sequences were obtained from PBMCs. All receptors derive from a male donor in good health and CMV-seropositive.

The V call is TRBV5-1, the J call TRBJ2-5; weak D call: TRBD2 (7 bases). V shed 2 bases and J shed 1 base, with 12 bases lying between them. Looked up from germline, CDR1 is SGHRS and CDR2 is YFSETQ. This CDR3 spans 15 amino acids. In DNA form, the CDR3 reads TGCGCCAGCAGCTTACGGGGGGCGCCCCAAGAGACCCAGTACTTC. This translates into CASSLRGAPQETQYF.

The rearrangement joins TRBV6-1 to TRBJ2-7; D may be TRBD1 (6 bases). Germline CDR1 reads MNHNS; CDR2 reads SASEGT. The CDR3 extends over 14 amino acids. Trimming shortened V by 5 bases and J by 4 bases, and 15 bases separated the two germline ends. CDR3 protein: CASSQGQDGYEQYF. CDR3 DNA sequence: TGTGCCAGCAGTCAGGGACAAGATGGTTACGAGCAGTACTTC.

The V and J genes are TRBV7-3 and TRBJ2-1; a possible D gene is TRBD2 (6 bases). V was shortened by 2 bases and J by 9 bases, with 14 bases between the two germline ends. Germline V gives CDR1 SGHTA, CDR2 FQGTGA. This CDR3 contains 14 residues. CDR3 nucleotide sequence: TGTGCCAGCAGCTTAGGAACGGGGGACGGTGAGCAGTTCTTC. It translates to CASSLGTGDGEQFF.

CDR3 protein: CARRSRGRYQPQHF. The DNA of the CDR3 is TGTGCCAGAAGGTCCAGGGGTCGGTATCAGCCCCAGCATTTT. This rearrangement joins TRBV5-3 to TRBJ1-5; the D gene is possibly TRBD1 (6 bases). TRBV5-3 is annotated as an ORF whose role is uncertain. Trimming cost V 5 bases and J 5 bases, with 14 bases left between them. The CDR3 is 14 amino acids.

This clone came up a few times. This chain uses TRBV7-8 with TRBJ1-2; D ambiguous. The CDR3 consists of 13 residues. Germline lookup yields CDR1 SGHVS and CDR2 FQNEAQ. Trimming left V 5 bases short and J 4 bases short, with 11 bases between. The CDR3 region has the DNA TGTGCCAGCAGCCCCGACACCTTCTATGGCTACACCTTC. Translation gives CASSPDTFYGYTF.

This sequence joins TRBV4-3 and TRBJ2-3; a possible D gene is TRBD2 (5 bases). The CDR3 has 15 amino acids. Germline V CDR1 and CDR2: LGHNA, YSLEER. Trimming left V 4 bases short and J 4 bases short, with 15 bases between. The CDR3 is CASSLYNKEADTQYF. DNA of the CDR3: TGCGCCAGCAGCCTCTACAACAAGGAGGCAGATACGCAGTATTTT.

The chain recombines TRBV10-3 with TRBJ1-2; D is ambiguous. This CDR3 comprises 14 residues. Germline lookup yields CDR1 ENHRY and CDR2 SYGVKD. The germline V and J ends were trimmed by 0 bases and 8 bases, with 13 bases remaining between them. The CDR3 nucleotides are TGTGCCATCAGTGAGTCGGTCACCGAGGCGGGCTACACCTTC. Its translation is CAISESVTEAGYTF.

The CDR3 DNA reads as TGCGCCAGCGGTCTACGACAGGGGGATGGCTACACCTTC. Amino acids: CASGLRQGDGYTF. The chain couples TRBV4-3 to TRBJ1-2; 9 bases are shared with TRBD1. The V and J ends lost 8 bases and 6 bases, in that order; junction bases with no gene match: 7. CDR1 is LGHNA and CDR2 is YSLEER in the germline V gene. This CDR3 has 13 residues.

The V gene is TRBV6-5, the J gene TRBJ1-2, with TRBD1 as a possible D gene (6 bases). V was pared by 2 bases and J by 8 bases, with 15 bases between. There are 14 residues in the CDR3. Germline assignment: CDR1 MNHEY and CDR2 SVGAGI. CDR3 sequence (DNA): TGTGCCAGCAGTTACGCGCCCTCAGGGGCCGGCTACACCTTC. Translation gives CASSYAPSGAGYTF.

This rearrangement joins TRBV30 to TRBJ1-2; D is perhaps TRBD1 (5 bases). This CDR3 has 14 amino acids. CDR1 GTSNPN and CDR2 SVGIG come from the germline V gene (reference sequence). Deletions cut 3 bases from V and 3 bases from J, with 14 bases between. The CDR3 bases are TGTGCCTGGAGCCCCAACCAGGGATACTATGGCTACACCTTC. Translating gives CAWSPNQGYYGYTF. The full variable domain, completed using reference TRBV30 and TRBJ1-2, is SQTIHQWPATLVQPVGSPLSLECTVEGTSNPNLYWYRQAAGRGLQLLFYSVGIGQISSEVPQNLSASRPQDRQFILSSKKLLLSDSGFYLCAWSPNQGYYGYTFGSGTRLTVV.

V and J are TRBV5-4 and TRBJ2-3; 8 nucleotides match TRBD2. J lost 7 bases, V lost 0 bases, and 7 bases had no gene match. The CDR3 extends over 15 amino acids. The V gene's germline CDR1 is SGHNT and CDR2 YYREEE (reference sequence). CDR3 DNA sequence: TGTGCCAGCAGCTTGGTTGGCGGGGGGACCCATACGCAGTATTTT. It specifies CASSLVGGGTHTQYF.